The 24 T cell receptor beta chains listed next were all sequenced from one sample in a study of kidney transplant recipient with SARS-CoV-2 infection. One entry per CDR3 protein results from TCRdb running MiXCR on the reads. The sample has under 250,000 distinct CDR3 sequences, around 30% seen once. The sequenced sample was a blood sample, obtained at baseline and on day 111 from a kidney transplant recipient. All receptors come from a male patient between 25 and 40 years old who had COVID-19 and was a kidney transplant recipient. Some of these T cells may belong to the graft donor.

This chain's CDR3 is CSASNPTSGGTDTQYF. The CDR3 nucleotides are TGCAGTGCTAGTAACCCGACTAGCGGTGGCACAGATACGCAGTATTTT. This chain joins TRBV20-1 and TRBJ2-3; TRBD2 aligns across 9 bases. CDR3 length: 16 amino acids. Per germline, CDR1 DFQATT and CDR2 SNEGSKA (reference sequence). With 3 bases clipped from V and 1 base from J, the junction kept 8 bases outside the gene matches.

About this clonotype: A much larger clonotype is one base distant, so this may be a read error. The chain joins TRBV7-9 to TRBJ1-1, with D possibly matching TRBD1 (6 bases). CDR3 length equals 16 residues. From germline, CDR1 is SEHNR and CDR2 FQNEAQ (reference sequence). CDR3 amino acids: CASSPRRAGGHTEASF. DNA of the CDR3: TGTGCCAGCAGCCCTCGTCGTGCGGGGGGGCACACTGAAGCTTCCTTT.

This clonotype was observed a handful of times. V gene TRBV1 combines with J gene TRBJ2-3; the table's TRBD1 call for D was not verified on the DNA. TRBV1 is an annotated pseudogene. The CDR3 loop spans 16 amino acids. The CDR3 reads CTSSQDRRDHTDTQYF. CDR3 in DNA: TGCACCAGCAGCCAAGATCGCCGGGACCACACAGATACGCAGTATTTT.

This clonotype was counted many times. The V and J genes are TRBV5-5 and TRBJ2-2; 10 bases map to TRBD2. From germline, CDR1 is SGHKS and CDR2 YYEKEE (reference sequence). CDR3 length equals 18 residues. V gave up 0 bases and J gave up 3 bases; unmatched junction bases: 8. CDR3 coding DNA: TGTGCCAGCAGCTTGGGCGCTAGCGGGAGAAGGGACACCGGGGAGCTGTTTTTT. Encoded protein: CASSLGASGRRDTGELFF.

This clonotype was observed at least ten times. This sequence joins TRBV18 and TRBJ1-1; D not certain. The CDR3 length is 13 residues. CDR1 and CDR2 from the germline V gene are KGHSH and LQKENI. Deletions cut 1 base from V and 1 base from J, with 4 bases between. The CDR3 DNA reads TGTGCCAGCTCACCACAGAAGAACACTGAAGCTTTCTTT. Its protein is CASSPQKNTEAFF.

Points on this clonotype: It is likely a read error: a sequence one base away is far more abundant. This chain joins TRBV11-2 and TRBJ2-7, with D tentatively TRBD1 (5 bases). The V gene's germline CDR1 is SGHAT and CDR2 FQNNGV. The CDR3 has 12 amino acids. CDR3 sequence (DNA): TGTACCAGCAGCCTAGACAGCTACGAGCAGTACTTC. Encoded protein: CTSSLDSYEQYF. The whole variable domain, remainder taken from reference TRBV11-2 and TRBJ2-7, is EAGVAQSPRYKIIEKRQSVAFWCNPISGHATLYWYQQILGQGPKLLIQFQNNGVVDDSQLPKDRFSAERLKGVDSTLKIQPAKLEDSAVYLCTSSLDSYEQYFGPGTRLTVT.

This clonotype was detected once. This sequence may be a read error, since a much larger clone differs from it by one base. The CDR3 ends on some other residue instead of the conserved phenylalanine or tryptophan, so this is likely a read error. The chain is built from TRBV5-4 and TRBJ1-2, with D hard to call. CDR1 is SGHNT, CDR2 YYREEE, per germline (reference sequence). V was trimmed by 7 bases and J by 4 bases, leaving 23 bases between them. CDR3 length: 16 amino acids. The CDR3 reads CASSIVVPGKTYGYTL. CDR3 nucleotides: TGTGCCAGCTCAATTGTCGTACCAGGAAAGACCTATGGCTACACCCTC.

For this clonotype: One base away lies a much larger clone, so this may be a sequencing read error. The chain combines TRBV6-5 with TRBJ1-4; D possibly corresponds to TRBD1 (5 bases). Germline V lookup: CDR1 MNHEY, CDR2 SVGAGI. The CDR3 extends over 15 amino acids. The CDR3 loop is CASSGRGATNERLFF. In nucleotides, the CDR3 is TGTGCCAGCAGTGGAAGGGGTGCAACTAATGAAAGACTGTTTTTT.

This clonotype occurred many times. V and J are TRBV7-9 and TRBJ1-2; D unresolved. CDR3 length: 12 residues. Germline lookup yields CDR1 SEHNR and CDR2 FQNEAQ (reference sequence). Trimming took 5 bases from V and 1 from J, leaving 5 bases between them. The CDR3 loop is CASSRDNYGYTF. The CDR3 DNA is TGTGCCAGCAGCCGTGATAACTATGGCTACACCTTC.

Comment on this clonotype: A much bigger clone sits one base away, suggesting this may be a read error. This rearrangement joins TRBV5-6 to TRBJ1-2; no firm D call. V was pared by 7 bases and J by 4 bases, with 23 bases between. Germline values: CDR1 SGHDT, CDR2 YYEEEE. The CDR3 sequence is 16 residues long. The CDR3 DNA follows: TGTGCCAGCGCCTGCCACAATAGTCGAAGGACCTATGGCTACACCTTC. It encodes CASACHNSRRTYGYTF. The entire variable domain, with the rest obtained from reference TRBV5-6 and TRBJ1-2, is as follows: DAGVTQSPTHLIKTRGQQVTLRCSPKSGHDTVSWYQQALGQGPQFIFQYYEEEERQRGNFPDRFSGHQFPNYSSELNVNALLLGDSALYLCASACHNSRRTYGYTFGSGTRLTVV.

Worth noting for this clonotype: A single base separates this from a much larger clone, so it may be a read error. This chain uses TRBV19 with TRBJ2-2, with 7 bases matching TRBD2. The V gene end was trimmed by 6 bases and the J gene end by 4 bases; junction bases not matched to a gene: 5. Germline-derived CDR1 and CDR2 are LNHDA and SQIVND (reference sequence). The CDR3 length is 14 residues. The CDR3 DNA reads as TGTGCCAGTAGCGGGGGGAGGAGCACCGGGGAGCTGTTTTTT. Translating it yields CASSGGRSTGELFF.

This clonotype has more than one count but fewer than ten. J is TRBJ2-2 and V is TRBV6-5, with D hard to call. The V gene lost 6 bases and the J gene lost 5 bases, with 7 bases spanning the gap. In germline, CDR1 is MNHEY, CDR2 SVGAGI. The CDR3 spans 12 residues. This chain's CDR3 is CASRWSTGELFF. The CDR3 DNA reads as TGTGCCAGCAGGTGGTCGACCGGGGAGCTGTTTTTT.

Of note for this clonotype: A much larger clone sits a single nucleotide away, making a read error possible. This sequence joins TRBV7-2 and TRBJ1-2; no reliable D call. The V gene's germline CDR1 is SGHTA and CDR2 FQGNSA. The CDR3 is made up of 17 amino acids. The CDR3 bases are TGTGCCAGCAGCCCCATTGCCAGAGACGGAAAGACCTATGACTACACCTTC. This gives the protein CASSPIARDGKTYDYTF. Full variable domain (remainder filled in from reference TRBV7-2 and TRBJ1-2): GAGVSQSPSNKVTEKGKDVELRCDPISGHTALYWYRQSLGQGLEFLIYFQGNSAPDKSGLPSDRFSAERTGGSVSTLTIQRTQQEDSAVYLCASSPIARDGKTYDYTFGSGTRLTVV.

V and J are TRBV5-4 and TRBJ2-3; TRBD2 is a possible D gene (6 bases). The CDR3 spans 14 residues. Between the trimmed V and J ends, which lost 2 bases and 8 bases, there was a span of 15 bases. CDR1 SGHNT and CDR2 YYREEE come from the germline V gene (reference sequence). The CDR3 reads CASSLDGSSGTQYF. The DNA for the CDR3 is TGTGCCAGCAGCTTAGACGGGAGCTCAGGTACGCAGTATTTT.

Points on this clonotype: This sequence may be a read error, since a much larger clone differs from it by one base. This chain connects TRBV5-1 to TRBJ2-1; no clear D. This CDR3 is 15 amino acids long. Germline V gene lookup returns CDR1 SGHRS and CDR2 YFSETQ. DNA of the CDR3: TGCGCCAGCAGCTTGGGCGCCGGCTCCTACAATGAGCAGTCCTTC. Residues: CASSLGAGSYNEQSF.

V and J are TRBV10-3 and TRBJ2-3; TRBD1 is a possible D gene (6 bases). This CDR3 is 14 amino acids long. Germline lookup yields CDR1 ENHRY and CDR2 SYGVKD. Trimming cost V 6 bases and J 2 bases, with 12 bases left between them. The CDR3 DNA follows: TGTGCCATCAGGATCGGACAGTCCACAGATACGCAGTATTTT. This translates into CAIRIGQSTDTQYF.

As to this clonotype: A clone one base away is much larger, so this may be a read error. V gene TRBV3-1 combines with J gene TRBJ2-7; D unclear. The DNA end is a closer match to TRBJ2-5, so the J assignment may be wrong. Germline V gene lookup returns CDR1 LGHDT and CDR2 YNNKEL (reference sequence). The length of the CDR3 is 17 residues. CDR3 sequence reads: CANSTRVPISFSETQYF. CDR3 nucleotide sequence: TGTGCCAACAGCACTCGTGTTCCCATTTCTTTCTCTGAGACCCAGTACTTC.

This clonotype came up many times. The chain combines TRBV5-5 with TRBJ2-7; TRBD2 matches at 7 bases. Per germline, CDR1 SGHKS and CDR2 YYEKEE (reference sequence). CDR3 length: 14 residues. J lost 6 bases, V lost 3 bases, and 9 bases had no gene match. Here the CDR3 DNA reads TGTGCCAGCAGCTCCGGACTAGGTTTACGCGAGCAGTACTTC. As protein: CASSSGLGLREQYF.

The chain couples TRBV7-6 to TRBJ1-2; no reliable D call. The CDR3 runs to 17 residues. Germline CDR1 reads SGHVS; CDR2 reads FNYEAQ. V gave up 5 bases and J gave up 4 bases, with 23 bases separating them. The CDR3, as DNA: TGTGCCAGCAGCAAACCAAATGAATCTCGAAAGACCTATGGCTACACCTTC. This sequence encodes CASSKPNESRKTYGYTF.

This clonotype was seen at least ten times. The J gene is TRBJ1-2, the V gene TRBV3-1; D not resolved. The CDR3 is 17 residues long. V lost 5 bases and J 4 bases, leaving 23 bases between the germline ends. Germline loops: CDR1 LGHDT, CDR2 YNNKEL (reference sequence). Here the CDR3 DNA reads TGTGCCAGCAGCAAGCGCTTCACCCTTCGAAAGACCTATGGCTACACCTTC. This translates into CASSKRFTLRKTYGYTF.

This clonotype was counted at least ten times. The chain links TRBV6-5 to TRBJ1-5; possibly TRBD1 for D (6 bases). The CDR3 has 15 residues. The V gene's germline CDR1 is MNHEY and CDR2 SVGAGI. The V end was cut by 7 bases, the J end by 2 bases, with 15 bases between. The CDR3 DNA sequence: TGTGCCAGCATCCGGCGGGGGGCTGGCAATCAGCCCCAGCATTTT. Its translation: CASIRRGAGNQPQHF.

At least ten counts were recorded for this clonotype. Written as DNA, the CDR3 is TGTGCCTGGAACCGGTCCCCAGATTCACCCCTCCACTTT. This translates into CAWNRSPDSPLHF. The chain uses TRBV30 and TRBJ1-6; the D is unclear. The CDR3 is made up of 13 amino acids. Trimming pared 4 bases from V and 8 bases from J, leaving 12 bases between. CDR1 and CDR2 from the germline V gene are GTSNPN and SVGIG (reference sequence).

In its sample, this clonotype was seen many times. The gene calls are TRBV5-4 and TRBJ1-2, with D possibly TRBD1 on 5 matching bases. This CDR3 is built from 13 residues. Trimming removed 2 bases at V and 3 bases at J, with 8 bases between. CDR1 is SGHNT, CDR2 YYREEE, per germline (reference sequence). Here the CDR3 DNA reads TGTGCCAGCAGCTTTCCAGGGTACTATGGCTACACCTTC. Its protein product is CASSFPGYYGYTF.

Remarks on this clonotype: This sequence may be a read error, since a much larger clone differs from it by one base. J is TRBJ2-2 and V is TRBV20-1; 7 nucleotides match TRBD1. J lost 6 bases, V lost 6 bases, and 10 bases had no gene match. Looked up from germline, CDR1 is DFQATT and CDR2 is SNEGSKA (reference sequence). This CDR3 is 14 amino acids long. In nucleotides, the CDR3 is TGCAGTGCAGTGACAGGGTCTCACCCCGGGGAGCTGTTTTTT. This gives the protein CSAVTGSHPGELFF.